This T cell receptor beta chain is drawn from a study of T cells in Graves' hyperthyroidism and ophthalmopathy. Clinicians diagnosed patients from clinical symptoms, serum thyroxine and TRAb, thyroid ultrasound and orbital computed tomography. Cells are PBMCs isolated from over 7.5 ml of fresh blood. The investigators amplified TCR beta CDR3 regions from RNA transcripts. A first-round RT-PCR of the TCR CDR3 used the HTBI primer set. Each CDR3 protein gets one entry after TCRdb re-called the multiplex PCR reads with MiXCR. Among around 700,000 distinct CDR3 sequences listed, approximately 19% were seen once. The germline gives CDR1 MNHNS, CDR2 SASEGT. Trimming removed 3 bases from V and 11 bases from J, with 20 bases in between. This CDR3 spans 15 amino acids.

Material: blood. The chain combines TRBV6-1 with TRBJ1-5, with unresolved D. The sequence was collected from a woman between 50 and 59 years old with Graves' hyperthyroidism that later progressed to Graves' ophthalmopathy. CDR3 nucleotide sequence: TGTGCCAGCAGTGATGCAGGCGACTTCAAGGCGGCCCAGCATTTT. Its protein product is CASSDAGDFKAAQHF.